This paragraph covers one TCR beta chain sequence. This sample is part of a study of shared clonotypes between healthy human individuals. About the research overall: Those who served as donors were a couple of women and a few men between the ages of 18 and 49.

Sequenced by immunoSEQ multiplex PCR; TCRdb stores in-frame clones only, minus some. The table lists over a million clones, 95% to 97% of them singletons. The V gene lost 1 base and the J gene lost 3 bases, with 17 bases spanning the gap. This CDR3 region has 17 residues. Germline V gives CDR1 SGHTA, CDR2 FQGNSA. The V gene is TRBV7-2, the J gene TRBJ2-3; a possible D gene is TRBD1 (6 bases). Specimen: naive CD4+ T cells sorted from blood. The subset was: CD45RA+ positively selected. The receptor's source is a young man in good health. CDR3: CASSLEGGMGRTDTQYF. CDR3 coding DNA: TGTGCCAGCAGCTTAGAAGGGGGTATGGGACGGACAGATACGCAGTATTTT.